The rows below give T cell receptor beta chains drawn from one sample of a study of blood T cell repertoires in COVID-19. The protocol was immunoSEQ multiplex PCR, while the TCRdb copy is restricted to in-frame clones and leaves out a portion. The data show hundreds of thousands of clones, with 86% seen just once and roughly 1.4% held by the top ten. The sample was peripheral blood. Receptors originate from a woman in her 30s with active or convalescent COVID-19. CDR3s include the opening cysteine and the closing phenylalanine or tryptophan.

CDR3aa	v_gene	j_gene
CASKDTIHYGYTF	TRBV6-5	TRBJ1-2
CAISEPGQGFSGELFF	TRBV10-3	TRBJ2-2
CASSIGRFVDQPQHF	TRBV19	TRBJ1-5
CASSAPGRGNYGYTF	TRBV11-2	TRBJ1-2
CSAYAASSTDTQYF	TRBV29-1	TRBJ2-3
CATSRGLGQETQYF	TRBV15	TRBJ2-5
CASSQGTGRSADTQYF	TRBV5-4	TRBJ2-3
CASSGAGARDEQFF	TRBV2	TRBJ2-1
CASSLTGHPLGFQETQYF	TRBV6-6	TRBJ2-5
CASSQAGDSNQPQHF	TRBV5-1	TRBJ1-5
CASSSQVIGNQPQHF	TRBV6-5	TRBJ1-5
CASSYTGVGEKLFF	TRBV6-5	TRBJ1-4
CASSYDSQGGTEAFF	TRBV6-5	TRBJ1-1
CASSLTGNYEQYF	TRBV12-3/TRBV12-4	TRBJ2-7
CASSLRGIESGYTF	TRBV27	TRBJ1-2
CASSSTSDDEQFF	TRBV7-8	TRBJ2-1
CASTRTGRRDYEQYF	TRBV6-5	TRBJ2-7
CASGTSGGTYNEQFF	TRBV5-1	TRBJ2-1
CASSPQDTYGYTF	TRBV12-3/TRBV12-4	TRBJ1-2
CASSLGQTINSPLHF	TRBV11-2	TRBJ1-6
CATSWAGTGIYNSPLHF	TRBV10-3	TRBJ1-6
CASSLSPSGGGYEQYF	TRBV27	TRBJ2-7
CATSGGAYRSSYNSPLHF	TRBV5-4	TRBJ1-6
CASSLAGRGQETQYF	TRBV5-1	TRBJ2-5
CASSPDGTRAEAFF	TRBV7-6	TRBJ1-1
CAKRGTSNYEQYF	TRBV19	TRBJ2-7
CASSDTGSTEAFF	TRBV2	TRBJ1-1
CATTSQTGGKNTGELFF	TRBV10-3	TRBJ2-2
CATRTGKGSRYTF	TRBV19	TRBJ1-2
CSVESSGVTDTQYF	TRBV29-1	TRBJ2-3
CASSLELSSYNSPLHF	TRBV5-1	TRBJ1-6
CASSRDREREKLFF	TRBV4-2	TRBJ1-4
CASSEAGASYEQYF	TRBV6-1	TRBJ2-7
CATNYEASYEQYF	TRBV10-2	TRBJ2-7
CASSPGQPTDTQYF	TRBV7-2	TRBJ2-3
CASSDSPRDRDNQPQHF	TRBV25-1	TRBJ1-5
CASSIPQGPNTEAFF	TRBV19	TRBJ1-1
CASSQDLGQGAEYF	TRBV14	TRBJ2-7
CASTTGEGYGYTF	TRBV6-5	TRBJ1-2
CASSVGVPPQETQYF	TRBV9	TRBJ2-5
CASSRQLQGAVQYF	TRBV5-6	TRBJ2-7
CASSQEDARAYEQYF	TRBV4-1	TRBJ2-7
CATSGGFSYEQYF	TRBV3-1/TRBV3-2	TRBJ2-7
CASSEYREYQETQYF	TRBV2	TRBJ2-5
CASRGPLRDTEAFF	TRBV4-1	TRBJ1-1
CASSRRDRIYEQYF	TRBV3-1/TRBV3-2	TRBJ2-7
CAWSETPAKNIQYF	TRBV30	TRBJ2-4
CASSMGQGGYYNEQFF	TRBV7-9	TRBJ2-1
CASSSEGTGGDYGYTF	TRBV5-1	TRBJ1-2
CASGQSDTQYF	TRBV9	TRBJ2-3
CASSQLGQGRNTIYF	TRBV27	TRBJ1-3
CASSDWRQGSGYGYTF	TRBV2	TRBJ1-2